This T cell receptor beta chain was recovered during a study of blood T cell repertoires in COVID-19. Study overall: Collection of acute and convalescent COVID-19 samples took place in the United States, Italy and Spain.

Germline CDR1 and CDR2: LNHDA and SQIVND (reference sequence). The CDR3 is 14 amino acids. Trimming took 5 bases from V and 3 from J, leaving 14 bases between them. In the source study's methods: The authors estimated nucleated cell counts from reference gene primer amplification. Here immunoSEQ multiplex PCR was the method, and the copy in TCRdb shows in-frame clones only, minus some. The V and J calls and clone size come from that table; D and trimming were worked out from the DNA. Counted here are some 130,000 clones, around four fifths occurring once; the ten biggest clones make up under 20%. Clinical histories supplied by participants themselves formed the basis of cohort assignment.

The chain is built from TRBV19 and TRBJ2-7; D is possibly TRBD1 (6 bases). Sequenced input: PBMCs or T cells enriched from blood (not recorded which). This clonotype was obtained from a man between 25 and 39 years old who had recovered from COVID-19. As DNA, the CDR3 is TGTGCCAGTAGTCCCTCTACAGGGTTCTACGAGCAGTACTTC. Its protein product is CASSPSTGFYEQYF.